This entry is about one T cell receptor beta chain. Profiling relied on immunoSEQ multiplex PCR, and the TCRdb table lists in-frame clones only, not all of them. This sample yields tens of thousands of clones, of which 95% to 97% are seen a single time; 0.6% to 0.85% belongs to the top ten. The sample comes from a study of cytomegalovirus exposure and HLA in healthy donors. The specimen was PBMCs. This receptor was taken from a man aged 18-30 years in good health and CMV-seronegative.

The CDR3 reads CAVDAGGASEAFF. Written as DNA, the CDR3 is TGTGCCGTAGACGCGGGGGGCGCTTCTGAAGCTTTCTTT. The chain carries TRBV6-6 and TRBJ1-1; possibly TRBD1 for D (6 bases). The ends were cut back, 11 bases at V and 6 bases at J, with 19 bases in the middle. The V gene's germline CDR1 is MNHNY and CDR2 SVGAGI (reference sequence). This CDR3 region has 13 residues.